This T cell receptor (beta chain) was found in a study of blood T cell repertoires in COVID-19. Study in general: Acute and convalescent COVID-19 samples came from the United States, Italy and Spain.

The V segment lost 5 bases and the J segment 2 bases; nucleotides outside the gene matches: 8. This CDR3 has 17 residues. Germline CDR1 and CDR2: SGHAT and FQNNGV. Assignment of participants to cohorts was predicated upon participant-reported clinical history. For recovered donors of Cohort 3, there were two negative PCRs, clearance, or symptom resolution. Authors' data handling: For nucleated cells, counts were estimated from reference gene primer amplification. Method: immunoSEQ multiplex PCR; TCRdb's copy keeps in-frame clones and lacks some. The V and J calls and clone size come from that table; D and trimming were worked out from the DNA. The table lists about 340,000 clones, more than 85% of them singletons.

The sequenced sample consisted of PBMCs or T cells enriched from blood (not recorded which). The chain combines TRBV11-2 with TRBJ2-1; the match to TRBD2 covers 11 bases. The TCR was taken from a woman under 40 who had recovered from COVID-19. The CDR3 region has the DNA TGTGCCAGCAGCCCCCTAGCGGGGGGCGGAGCCTACAATGAGCAGTTCTTC. Translation gives CASSPLAGGGAYNEQFF.